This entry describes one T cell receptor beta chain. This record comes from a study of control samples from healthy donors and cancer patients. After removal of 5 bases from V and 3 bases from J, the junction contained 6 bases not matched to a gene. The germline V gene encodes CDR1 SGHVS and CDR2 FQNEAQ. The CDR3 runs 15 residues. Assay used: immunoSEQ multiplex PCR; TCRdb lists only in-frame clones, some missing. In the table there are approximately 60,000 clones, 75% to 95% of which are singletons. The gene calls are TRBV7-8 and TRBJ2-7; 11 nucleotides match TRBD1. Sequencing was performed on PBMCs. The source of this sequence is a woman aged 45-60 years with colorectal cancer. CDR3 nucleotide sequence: TGTGCCAGCAGCCGAGGACAGGGGGCCCTCTACGAGCAGTACTTC. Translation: CASSRGQGALYEQYF.